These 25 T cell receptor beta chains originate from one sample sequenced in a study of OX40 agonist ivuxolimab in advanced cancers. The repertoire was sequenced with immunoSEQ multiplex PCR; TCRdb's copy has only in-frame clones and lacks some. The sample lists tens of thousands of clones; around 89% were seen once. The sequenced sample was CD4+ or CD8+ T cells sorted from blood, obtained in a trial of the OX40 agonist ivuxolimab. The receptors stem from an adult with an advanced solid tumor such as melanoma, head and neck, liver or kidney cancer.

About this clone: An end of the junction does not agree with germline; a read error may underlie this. The CDR3, as DNA: TGTGCCAGCAGCCTAGCGGGGGGCACAGATACGCAGTATTTT. It specifies CASSLAGGTDTQYF. The rearrangement uses TRBV7-9 and TRBJ2-3; 10 bases fit TRBD2. In germline, CDR1 is SEHNR, CDR2 FQNEAQ (reference sequence). The CDR3 has 14 amino acids.

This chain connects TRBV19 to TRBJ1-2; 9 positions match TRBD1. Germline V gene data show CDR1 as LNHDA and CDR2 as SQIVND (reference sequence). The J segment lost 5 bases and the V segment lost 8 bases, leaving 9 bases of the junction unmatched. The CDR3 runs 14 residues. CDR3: CASARTGDRYGYTF. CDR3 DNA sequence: TGTGCCAGTGCTCGGACAGGGGATAGGTATGGCTACACCTTC.

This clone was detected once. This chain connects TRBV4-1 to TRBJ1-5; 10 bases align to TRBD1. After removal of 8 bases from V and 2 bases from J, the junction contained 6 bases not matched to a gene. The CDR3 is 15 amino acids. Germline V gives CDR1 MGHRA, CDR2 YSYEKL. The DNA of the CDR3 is TGCGCCAGCCCCGGACAGGGGGGCGGCAATCAGCCCCAGCATTTT. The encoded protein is CASPGQGGGNQPQHF.

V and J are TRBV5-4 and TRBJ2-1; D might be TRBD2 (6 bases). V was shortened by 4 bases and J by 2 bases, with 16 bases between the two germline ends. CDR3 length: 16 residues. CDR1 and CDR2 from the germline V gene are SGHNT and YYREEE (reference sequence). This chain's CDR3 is CASSLNRDWTYNEQFF. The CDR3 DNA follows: TGTGCCAGCAGCCTTAACCGGGACTGGACCTACAATGAGCAGTTCTTC.

CDR3 loop: CASSVDPLQEDHNEQFF. CDR3 bases: TGTGCCAGCAGCGTAGACCCCCTCCAGGAGGACCACAATGAGCAGTTCTTC. The chain recombines TRBV9 with TRBJ2-1, with D maybe TRBD2 (5 bases). V was clipped by 0 bases and J by 5 bases, with 18 bases between them. The CDR3 consists of 17 residues. Germline loops: CDR1 SGDLS, CDR2 YYNGEE.

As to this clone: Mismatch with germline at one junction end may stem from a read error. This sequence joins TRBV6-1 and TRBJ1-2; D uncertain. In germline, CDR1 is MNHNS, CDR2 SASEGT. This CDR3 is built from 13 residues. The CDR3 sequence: CASSPYPHYGYTF. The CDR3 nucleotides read TGTGCCAGCAGTCCCTATCCCCACTACGGCTACACCTTC.

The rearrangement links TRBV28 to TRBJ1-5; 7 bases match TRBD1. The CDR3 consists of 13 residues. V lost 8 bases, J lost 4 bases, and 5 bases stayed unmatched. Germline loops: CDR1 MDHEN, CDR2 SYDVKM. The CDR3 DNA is TGTGCCAGCTCCGGGACAGCGAATCAGCCCCAGCATTTT. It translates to CASSGTANQPQHF.

In nucleotides, the CDR3 is TGCGCCAGCAGCTTGCGGGCGGACCAGCCCCAGCATTTT. It yields the protein CASSLRADQPQHF. The chain has TRBV5-1 and TRBJ1-5, with D unclear. The CDR3 is 13 amino acids. The V gene's germline CDR1 is SGHRS and CDR2 YFSETQ. V gave up 1 base and J gave up 7 bases, with 9 bases separating them.

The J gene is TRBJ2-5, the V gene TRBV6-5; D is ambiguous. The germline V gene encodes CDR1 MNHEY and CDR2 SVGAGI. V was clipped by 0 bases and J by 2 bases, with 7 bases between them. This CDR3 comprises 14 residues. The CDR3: CASSYSVAQETQYF. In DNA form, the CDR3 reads TGTGCCAGCAGTTACTCGGTAGCTCAAGAGACCCAGTACTTC.

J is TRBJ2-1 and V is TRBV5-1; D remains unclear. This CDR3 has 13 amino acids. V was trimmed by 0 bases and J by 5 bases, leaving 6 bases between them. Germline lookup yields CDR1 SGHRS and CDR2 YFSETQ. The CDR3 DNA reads TGCGCCAGCAGCTTGGACTTGAACAATGAGCAGTTCTTC. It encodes CASSLDLNNEQFF.

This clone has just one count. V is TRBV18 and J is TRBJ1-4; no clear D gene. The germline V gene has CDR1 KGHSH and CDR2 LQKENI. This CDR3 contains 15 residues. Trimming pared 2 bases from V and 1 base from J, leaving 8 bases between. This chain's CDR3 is CASSPDMITNEKLFF. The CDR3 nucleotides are TGTGCCAGCTCACCAGACATGATAACTAATGAAAAACTGTTTTTT.

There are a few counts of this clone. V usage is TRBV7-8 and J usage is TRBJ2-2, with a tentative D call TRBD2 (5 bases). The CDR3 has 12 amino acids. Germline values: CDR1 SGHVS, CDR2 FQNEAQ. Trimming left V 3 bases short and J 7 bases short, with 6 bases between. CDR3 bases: TGTGCCAGCAGCTTGAGGGTCGGGGAGCTGTTTTTT. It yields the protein CASSLRVGELFF. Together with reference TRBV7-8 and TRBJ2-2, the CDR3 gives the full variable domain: GAGVSQSPRYKVAKRGQDVALRCDPISGHVSLFWYQQALGQGPEFLTYFQNEAQLDKSGLPSDRFFAERPEGSVSTLKIQRTQQEDSAVYLCASSLRVGELFFGEGSRLTVL.

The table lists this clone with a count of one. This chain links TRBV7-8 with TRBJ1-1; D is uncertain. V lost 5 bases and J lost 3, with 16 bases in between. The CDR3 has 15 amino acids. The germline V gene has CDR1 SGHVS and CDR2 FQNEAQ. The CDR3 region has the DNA TGTGCCAGCAGCCCGCGGACGGGATGGGACACTGAAGCTTTCTTT. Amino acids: CASSPRTGWDTEAFF.

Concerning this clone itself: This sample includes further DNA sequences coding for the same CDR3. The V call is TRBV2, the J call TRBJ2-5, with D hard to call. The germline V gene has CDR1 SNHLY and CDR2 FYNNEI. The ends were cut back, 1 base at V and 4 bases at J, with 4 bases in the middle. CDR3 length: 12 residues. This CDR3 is CASSEGGETQYF. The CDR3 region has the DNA TGTGCCAGCAGTGAAGGTGGAGAGACCCAGTACTTC.

The CDR3 sequence is CTSSQDPGLAGPTGELFF. The CDR3, as DNA: TGCACCAGCAGCCAAGATCCAGGGCTAGCGGGACCCACCGGGGAGCTGTTTTTT. The chain joins TRBV1 to TRBJ2-2; TRBD2, the D gene given by the table, was not confirmed from the DNA. TRBV1 is classified as a pseudogene. The CDR3 loop spans 18 amino acids.

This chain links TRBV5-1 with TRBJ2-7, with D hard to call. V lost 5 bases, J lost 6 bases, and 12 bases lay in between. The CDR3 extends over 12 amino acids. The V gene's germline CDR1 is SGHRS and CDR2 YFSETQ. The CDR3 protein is CASSQEGSEQYF. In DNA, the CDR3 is TGCGCCAGCAGTCAGGAAGGGTCCGAGCAGTACTTC. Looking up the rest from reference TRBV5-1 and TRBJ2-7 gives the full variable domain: KAGVTQTPRYLIKTRGQQVTLSCSPISGHRSVSWYQQTPGQGLQFLFEYFSETQRNKGNFPGRFSGRQFSNSRSEMNVSTLELGDSALYLCASSQEGSEQYFGPGTRLTVT.

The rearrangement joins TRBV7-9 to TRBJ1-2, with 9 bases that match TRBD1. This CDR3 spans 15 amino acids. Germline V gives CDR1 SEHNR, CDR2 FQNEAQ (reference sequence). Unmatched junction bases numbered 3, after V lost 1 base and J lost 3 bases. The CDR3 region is CASSLGTGGDYGYTF. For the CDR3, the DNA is TGTGCCAGCAGCTTAGGTACAGGGGGCGACTATGGCTACACCTTC.

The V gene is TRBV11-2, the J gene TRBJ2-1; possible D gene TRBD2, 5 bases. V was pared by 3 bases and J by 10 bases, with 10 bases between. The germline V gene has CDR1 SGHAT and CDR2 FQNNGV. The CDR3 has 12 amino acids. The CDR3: CASSFVSGEQFF. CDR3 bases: TGTGCCAGCAGCTTTGTATCGGGGGAGCAGTTCTTC.

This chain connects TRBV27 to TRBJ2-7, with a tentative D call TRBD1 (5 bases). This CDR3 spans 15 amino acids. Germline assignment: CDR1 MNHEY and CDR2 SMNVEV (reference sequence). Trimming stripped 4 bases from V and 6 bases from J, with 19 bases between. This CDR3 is CASSSLGAGKGEQYF. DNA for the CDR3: TGTGCCAGCAGTTCCCTAGGGGCAGGGAAGGGCGAGCAGTACTTC.

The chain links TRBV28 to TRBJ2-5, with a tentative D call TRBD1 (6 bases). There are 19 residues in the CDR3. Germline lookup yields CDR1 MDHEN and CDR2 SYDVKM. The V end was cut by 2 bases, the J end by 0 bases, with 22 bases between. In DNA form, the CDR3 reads TGTGCCAGCAGTTTACTCCTGCGGCCGGGACAACGGTACCAAGAGACCCAGTACTTC. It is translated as CASSLLLRPGQRYQETQYF. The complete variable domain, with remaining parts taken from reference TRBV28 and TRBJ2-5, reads DVKVTQSSRYLVKRTGEKVFLECVQDMDHENMFWYRQDPGLGLRLIYFSYDVKMKEKGDIPEGYSVSREKKERFSLILESASTNQTSMYLCASSLLLRPGQRYQETQYFGPGTRLLVL.

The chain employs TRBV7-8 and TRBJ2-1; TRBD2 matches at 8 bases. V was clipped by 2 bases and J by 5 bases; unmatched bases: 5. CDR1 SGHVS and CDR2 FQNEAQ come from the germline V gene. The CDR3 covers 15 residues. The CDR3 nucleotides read TGTGCCAGCAGCTTAACTTGGACTAGCAACAATGAGCAGTTCTTC. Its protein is CASSLTWTSNNEQFF.

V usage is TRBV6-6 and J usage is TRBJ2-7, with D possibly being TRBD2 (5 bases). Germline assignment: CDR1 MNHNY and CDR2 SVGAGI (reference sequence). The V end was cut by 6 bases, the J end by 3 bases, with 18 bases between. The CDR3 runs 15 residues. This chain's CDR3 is CASSPTSSTYYEQYF. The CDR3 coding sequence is TGTGCCAGCAGCCCCACTAGTTCAACCTACTACGAGCAGTACTTC.

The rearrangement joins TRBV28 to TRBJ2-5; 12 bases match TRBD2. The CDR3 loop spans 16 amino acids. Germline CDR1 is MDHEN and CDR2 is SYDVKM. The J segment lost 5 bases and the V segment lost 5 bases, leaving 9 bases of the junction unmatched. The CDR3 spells CASSLLAGGLSETQYF. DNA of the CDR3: TGTGCCAGCAGTCTGCTAGCGGGGGGGCTCTCGGAGACCCAGTACTTC.

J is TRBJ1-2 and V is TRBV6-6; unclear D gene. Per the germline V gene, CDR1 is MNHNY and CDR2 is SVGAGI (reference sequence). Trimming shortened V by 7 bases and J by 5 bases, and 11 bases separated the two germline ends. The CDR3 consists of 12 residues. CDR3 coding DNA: TGTGCCAGCACCTCAGATATTTATGGCTACACCTTC. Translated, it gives CASTSDIYGYTF.

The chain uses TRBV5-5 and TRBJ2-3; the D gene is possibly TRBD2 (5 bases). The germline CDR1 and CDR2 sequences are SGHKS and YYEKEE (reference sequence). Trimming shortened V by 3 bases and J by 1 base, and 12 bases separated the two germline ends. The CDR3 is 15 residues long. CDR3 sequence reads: CASSSDGGGTDTQYF. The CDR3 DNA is TGTGCCAGCAGCTCGGATGGAGGAGGCACAGATACGCAGTATTTT.